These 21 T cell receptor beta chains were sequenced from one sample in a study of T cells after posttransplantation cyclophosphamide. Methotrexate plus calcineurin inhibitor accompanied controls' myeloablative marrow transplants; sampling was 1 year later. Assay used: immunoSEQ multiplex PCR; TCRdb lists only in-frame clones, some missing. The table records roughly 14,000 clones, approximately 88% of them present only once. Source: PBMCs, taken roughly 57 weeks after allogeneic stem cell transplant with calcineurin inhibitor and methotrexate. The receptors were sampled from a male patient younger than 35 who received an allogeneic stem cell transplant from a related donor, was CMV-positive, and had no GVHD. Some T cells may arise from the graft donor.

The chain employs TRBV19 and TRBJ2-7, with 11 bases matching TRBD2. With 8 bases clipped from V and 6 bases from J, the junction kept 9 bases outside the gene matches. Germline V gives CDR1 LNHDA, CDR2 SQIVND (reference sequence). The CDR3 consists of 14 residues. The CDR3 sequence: CASRLAGGGGEQYF. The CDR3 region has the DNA TGTGCCAGTCGTCTAGCGGGAGGTGGGGGCGAGCAGTACTTC.

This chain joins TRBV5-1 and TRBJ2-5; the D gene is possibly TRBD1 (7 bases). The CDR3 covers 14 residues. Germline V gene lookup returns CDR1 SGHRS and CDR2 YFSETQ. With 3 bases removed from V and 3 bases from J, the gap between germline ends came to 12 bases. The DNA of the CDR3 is TGCGCCAGCAGCTGGGGGGACAGCAAAGAGACCCAGTACTTC. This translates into CASSWGDSKETQYF.

CDR3 DNA sequence: TGTGCCAGCAGCCTTCTAGGTGTTGAGCAGTTCTTC. Encoded protein: CASSLLGVEQFF. The V and J genes are TRBV6-5 and TRBJ2-1, with no clear D. CDR1 is MNHEY and CDR2 is SVGAGI in the germline V gene. This CDR3 has 12 residues. V was trimmed by 6 bases and J by 9 bases, leaving 12 bases between them.

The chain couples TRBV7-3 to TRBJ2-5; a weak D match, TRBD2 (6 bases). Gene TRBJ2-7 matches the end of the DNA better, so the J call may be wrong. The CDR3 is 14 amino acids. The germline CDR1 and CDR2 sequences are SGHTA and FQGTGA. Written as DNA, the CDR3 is TGTGCCAGCAGCATAGGCGGGAAAATCTACGAGCAGTACTTC. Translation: CASSIGGKIYEQYF.

In DNA form, the CDR3 reads TGCGCCAGCAGCCGGACTCTCGGCTACGAGCAGTACTTC. This gives the protein CASSRTLGYEQYF. V gene TRBV5-1 combines with J gene TRBJ2-7; a weak D match, TRBD2 (5 bases). CDR1 and CDR2 from the germline V gene are SGHRS and YFSETQ. Trimming pared 4 bases from V and 3 bases from J, leaving 11 bases between. The CDR3 has 13 amino acids.

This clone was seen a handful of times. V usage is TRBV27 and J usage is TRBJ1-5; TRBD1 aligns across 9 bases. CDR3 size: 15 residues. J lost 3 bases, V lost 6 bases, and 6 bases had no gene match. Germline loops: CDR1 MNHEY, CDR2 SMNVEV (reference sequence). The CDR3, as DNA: TGTGCCAGCAGCCTGGGACAGGGTCCCAATCAGCCCCAGCATTTT. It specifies CASSLGQGPNQPQHF.

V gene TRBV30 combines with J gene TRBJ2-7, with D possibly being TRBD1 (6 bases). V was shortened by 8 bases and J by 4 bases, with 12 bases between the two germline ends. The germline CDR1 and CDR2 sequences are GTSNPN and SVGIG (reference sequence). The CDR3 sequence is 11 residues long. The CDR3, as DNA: TGTGCCGCCCAAGGGGGTTACGAGCAGTACTTC. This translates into CAAQGGYEQYF.

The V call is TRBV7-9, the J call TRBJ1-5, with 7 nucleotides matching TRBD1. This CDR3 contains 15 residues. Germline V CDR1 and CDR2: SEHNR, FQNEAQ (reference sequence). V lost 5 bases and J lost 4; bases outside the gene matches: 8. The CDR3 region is CASSPGGGGNQPQHF. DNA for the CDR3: TGTGCCAGCAGCCCCGGAGGGGGCGGGAATCAGCCCCAGCATTTT.

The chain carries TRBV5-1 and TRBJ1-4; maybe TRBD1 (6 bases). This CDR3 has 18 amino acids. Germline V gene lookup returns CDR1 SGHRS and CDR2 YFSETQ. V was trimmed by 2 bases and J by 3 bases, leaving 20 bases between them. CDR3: CASSLGPAGTGSNEKLFF. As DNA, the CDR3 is TGCGCCAGCAGCTTAGGGCCCGCGGGCACAGGGTCTAATGAAAAACTGTTTTTT.

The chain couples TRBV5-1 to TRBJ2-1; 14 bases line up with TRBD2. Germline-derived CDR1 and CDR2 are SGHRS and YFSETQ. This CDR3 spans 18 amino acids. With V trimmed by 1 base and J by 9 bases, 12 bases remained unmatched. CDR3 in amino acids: CASSLLGTSGRPHSEQFF. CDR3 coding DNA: TGCGCCAGCAGCTTGCTTGGGACTAGCGGGAGACCCCACAGTGAGCAGTTCTTC.

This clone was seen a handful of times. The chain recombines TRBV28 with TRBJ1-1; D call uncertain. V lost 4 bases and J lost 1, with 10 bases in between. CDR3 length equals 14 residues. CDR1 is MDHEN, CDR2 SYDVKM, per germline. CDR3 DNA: TGTGCCAGCAGTTCTTTCCCGGGGAACACTGAAGCTTTCTTT. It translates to CASSSFPGNTEAFF.

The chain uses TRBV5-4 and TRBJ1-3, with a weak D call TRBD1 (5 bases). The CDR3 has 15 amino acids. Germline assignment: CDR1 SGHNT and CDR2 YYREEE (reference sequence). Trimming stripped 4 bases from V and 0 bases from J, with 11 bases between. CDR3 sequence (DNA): TGTGCCAGCAGCACGGACACCCTCTCTGGAAACACCATATATTTT. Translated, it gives CASSTDTLSGNTIYF.

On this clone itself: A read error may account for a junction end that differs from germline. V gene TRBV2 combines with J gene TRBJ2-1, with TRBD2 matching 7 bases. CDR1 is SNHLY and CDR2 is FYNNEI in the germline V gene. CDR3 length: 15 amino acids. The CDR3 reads CASSLGGSSYSEQFF. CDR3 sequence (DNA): TGTGCCAGCAGCTTGGGGGGGAGCTCCTACAGTGAGCAGTTCTTC.

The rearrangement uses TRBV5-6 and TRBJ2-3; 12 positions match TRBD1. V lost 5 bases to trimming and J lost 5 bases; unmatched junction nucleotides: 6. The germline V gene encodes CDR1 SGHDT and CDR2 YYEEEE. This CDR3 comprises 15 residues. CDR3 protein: CASSSGTGGVDTQYF. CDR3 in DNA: TGTGCCAGCAGTTCCGGGACAGGGGGCGTAGATACGCAGTATTTT.

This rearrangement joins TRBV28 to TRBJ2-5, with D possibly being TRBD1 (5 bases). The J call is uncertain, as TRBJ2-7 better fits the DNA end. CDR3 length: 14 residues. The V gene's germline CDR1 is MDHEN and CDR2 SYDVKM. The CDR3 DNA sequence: TGTGCCAGCAGTTTATATGACCCTGGGGCCGAGCAGTACTTC. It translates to CASSLYDPGAEQYF.

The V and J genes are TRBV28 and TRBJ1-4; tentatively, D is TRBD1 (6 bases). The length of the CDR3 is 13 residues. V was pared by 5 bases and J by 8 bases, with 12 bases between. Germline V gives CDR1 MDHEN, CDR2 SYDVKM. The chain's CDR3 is CASSAGAVEKLFF. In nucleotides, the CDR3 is TGTGCCAGCAGTGCGGGGGCGGTGGAAAAACTGTTTTTT.

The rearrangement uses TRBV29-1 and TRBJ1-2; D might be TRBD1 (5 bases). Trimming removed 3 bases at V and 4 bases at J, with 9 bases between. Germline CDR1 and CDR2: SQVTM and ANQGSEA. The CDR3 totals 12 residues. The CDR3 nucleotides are TGCAGCGTTGAGGGGGGGACCTATGGCTACACCTTC. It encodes CSVEGGTYGYTF.

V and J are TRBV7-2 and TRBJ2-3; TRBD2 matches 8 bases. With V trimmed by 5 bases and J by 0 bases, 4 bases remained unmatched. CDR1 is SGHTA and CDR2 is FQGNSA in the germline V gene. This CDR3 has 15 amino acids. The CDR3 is CASSRGGISTDTQYF. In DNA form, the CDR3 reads TGTGCCAGCAGCCGCGGGGGGATTAGCACAGATACGCAGTATTTT.

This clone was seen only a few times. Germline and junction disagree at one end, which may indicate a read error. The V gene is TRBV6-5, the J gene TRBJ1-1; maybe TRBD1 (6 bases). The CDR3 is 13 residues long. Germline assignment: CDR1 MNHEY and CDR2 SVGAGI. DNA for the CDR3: TGTGCCAGCAGTCGACTTCCGAAAAGGAGACAGGATTTT. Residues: CASSRLPKRRQDF.

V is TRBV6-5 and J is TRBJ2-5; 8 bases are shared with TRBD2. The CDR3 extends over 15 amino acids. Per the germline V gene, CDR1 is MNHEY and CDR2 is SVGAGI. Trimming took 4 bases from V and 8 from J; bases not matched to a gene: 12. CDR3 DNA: TGTGCCAGCAGTTCCGACTTGGGACTAGTAGTTACCCAGTACTTC. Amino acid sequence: CASSSDLGLVVTQYF.

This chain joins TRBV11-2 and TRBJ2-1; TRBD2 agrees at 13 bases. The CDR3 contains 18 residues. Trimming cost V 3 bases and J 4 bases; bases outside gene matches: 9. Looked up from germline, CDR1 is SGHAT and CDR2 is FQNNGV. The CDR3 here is CASSFRLAGGGRYNEQFF. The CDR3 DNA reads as TGTGCCAGCAGCTTTAGACTAGCGGGAGGTGGTCGGTACAATGAGCAGTTCTTC.